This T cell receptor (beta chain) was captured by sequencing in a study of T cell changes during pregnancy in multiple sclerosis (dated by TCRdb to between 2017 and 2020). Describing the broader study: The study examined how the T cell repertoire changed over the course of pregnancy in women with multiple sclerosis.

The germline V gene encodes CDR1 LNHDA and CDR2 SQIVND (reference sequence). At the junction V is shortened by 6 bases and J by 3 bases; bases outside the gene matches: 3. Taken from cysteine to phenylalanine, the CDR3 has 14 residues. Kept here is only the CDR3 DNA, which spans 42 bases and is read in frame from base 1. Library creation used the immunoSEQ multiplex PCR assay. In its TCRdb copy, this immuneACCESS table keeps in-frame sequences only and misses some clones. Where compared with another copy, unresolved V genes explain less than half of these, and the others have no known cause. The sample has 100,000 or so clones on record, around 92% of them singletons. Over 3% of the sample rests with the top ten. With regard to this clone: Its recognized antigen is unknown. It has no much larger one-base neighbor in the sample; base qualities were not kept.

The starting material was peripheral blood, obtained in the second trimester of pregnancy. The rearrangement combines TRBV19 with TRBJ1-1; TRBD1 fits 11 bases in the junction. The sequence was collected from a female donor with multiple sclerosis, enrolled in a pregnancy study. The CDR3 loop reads CASRDRGRYTEAFF. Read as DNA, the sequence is TGTGCCAGTAGGGACAGGGGGCGTTACACTGAAGCTTTCTTT.